A single sample gave rise to the 4 T cell receptor beta chains below, sequenced in a study of identifying expanded T cells in peripheral blood. TCRdb's copy holds only in-frame clones and misses some; the assay was immunoSEQ multiplex PCR. The sample lists tens of thousands of clones, roughly 87% occurring once. Sequenced input: blood. The receptors were sampled from a person aged 18 to 75 in good health.

The rearrangement uses TRBV5-4 and TRBJ2-1; TRBD2 might be the D (7 bases). The germline V gene encodes CDR1 SGHNT and CDR2 YYREEE (reference sequence). V lost 3 bases to trimming and J lost 7 bases, with 11 bases between them. This CDR3 has 13 amino acids. CDR3 in amino acids: CASSSGGQNEQFF. In nucleotides, the CDR3 is TGTGCCAGCAGCTCGGGGGGCCAGAATGAGCAGTTCTTC. Filled out from reference TRBV5-4 and TRBJ2-1, the complete variable domain reads ETGVTQSPTHLIKTRGQQVTLRCSSQSGHNTVSWYQQALGQGPQFIFQYYREEENGRGNFPPRFSGLQFPNYSSELNVNALELDDSALYLCASSSGGQNEQFFGPGTRLTVL.

This clone appeared once. The genes are TRBV30 and TRBJ1-5, with 9 bases matching TRBD1. Germline CDR1 and CDR2: GTSNPN and SVGIG (reference sequence). J was trimmed by 4 bases and V by 5 bases; bases with no gene match: 6. The CDR3 contains 14 residues. DNA of the CDR3: TGTGCCTGGGGCGGGGACAGGGCTAATCAGCCCCAGCATTTT. It specifies CAWGGDRANQPQHF. The full variable domain, completed using reference TRBV30 and TRBJ1-5, is SQTIHQWPATLVQPVGSPLSLECTVEGTSNPNLYWYRQAAGRGLQLLFYSVGIGQISSEVPQNLSASRPQDRQFILSSKKLLLSDSGFYLCAWGGDRANQPQHFGDGTRLSIL.

This clone was detected a few times. The rearrangement joins TRBV30 to TRBJ1-1, with TRBD1 as a possible D gene (6 bases). The germline gives CDR1 GTSNPN, CDR2 SVGIG (reference sequence). The CDR3 contains 13 residues. V lost 0 bases and J 1 base, leaving 6 bases between the germline ends. CDR3 sequence reads: CAWSVQGNTEAFF. In DNA, the CDR3 is TGTGCCTGGAGTGTACAGGGGAACACTGAAGCTTTCTTT.

This chain uses TRBV5-1 with TRBJ1-1, with D possibly TRBD1 on 6 matching bases. The V end lost 4 bases, the J end lost 11 bases, and 18 bases lay between the germline ends. The germline CDR1 and CDR2 sequences are SGHRS and YFSETQ. This CDR3 contains 13 residues. The CDR3 bases are TGCGCCAGCAGCCCCTCACAGGGTTTTTCGGCTTTCTTT. It is translated as CASSPSQGFSAFF.